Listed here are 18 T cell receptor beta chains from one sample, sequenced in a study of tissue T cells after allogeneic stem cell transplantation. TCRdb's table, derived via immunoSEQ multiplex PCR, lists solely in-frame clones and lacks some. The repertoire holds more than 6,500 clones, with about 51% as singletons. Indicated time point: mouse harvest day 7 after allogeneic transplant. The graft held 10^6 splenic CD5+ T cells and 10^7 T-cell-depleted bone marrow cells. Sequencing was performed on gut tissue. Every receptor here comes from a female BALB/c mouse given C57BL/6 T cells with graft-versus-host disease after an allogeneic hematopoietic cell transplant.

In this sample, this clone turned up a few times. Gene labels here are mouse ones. The CDR3 here is CASSQRTVQAPLF. The CDR3 bases that were read are TGTGCCAGCAGCCAACGGACAGTGCAGGCTCCGCTT. This chain links TRBV2 with TRBJ1-5; TRBD1 might be the D (6 bases). The CDR3 is cut off 1 residue early in the read; its end comes from the germline J gene. The CDR3 sequence is 13 residues long. Trimming left V 2 bases short and J 7 bases short, with 9 bases between. The germline gives CDR1 LGHNA, CDR2 YSYQKL. Supplemented by reference TRBV2 and TRBJ1-5, the full variable domain reads DPKIIQKPKYLVAVTGSEKILICEQYLGHNAMYWYRQSAKKPLEFMFSYSYQKLMDNQTASSRFQPQSSKKNHLDLQITALKPDDSATYFCASSQRTVQAPLFGEGTRLSVL.

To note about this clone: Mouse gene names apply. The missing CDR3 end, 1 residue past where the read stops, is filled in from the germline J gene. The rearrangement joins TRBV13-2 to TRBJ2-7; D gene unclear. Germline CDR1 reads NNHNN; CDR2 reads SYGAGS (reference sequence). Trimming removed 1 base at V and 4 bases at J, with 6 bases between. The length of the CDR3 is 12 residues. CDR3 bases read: TGTGCCAGCGGTGATCGACAATATGAACAGTAC. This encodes CASGDRQYEQY. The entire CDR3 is CASGDRQYEQYF.

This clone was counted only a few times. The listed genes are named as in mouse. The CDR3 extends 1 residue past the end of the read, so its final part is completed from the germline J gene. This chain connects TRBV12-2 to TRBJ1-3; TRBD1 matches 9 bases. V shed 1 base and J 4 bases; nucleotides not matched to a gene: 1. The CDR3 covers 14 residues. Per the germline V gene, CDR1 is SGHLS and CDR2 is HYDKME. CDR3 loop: CASSLGQGGNTLYF. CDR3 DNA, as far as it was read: TGTGCCAGCTCTCTTGGACAGGGGGGAAATACGCTCTAT.

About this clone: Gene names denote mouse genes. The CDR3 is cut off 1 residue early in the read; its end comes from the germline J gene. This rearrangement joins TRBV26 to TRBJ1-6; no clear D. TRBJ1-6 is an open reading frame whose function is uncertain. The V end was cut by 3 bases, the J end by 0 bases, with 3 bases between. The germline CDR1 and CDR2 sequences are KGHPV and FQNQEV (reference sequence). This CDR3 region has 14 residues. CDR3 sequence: CASSLGSYNSPLYF. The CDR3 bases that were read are TGTGCCAGCAGTCTTGGTTCCTATAATTCGCCCCTCTAC.

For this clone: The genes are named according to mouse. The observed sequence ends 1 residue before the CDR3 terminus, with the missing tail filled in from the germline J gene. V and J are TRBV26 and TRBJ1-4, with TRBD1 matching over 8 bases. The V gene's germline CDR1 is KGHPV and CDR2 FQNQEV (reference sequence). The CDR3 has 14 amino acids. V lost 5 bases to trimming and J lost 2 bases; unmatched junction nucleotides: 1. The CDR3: CASSRTGSNERLFF. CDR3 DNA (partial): TGTGCCAGCAGTAGGACAGGGTCCAACGAAAGATTATTT.

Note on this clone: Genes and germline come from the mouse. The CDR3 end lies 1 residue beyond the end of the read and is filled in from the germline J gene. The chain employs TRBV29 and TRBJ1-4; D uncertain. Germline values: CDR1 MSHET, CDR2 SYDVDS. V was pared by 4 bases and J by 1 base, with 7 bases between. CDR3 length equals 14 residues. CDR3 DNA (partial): TGTGCTAGCAGTTACCTCAATTCCAACGAAAGATTATTT. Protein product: CASSYLNSNERLF. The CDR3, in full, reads CASSYLNSNERLFF.

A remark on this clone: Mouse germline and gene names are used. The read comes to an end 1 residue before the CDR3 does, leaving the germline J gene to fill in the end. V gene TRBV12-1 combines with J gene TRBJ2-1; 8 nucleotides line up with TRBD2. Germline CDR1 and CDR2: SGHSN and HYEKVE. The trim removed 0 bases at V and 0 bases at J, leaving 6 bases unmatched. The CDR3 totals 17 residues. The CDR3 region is CASSLVVGGANYAEQFF. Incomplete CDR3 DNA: TGTGCCAGCTCTCTCGTGGTGGGGGGGGCTAACTATGCTGAGCAGTTC.

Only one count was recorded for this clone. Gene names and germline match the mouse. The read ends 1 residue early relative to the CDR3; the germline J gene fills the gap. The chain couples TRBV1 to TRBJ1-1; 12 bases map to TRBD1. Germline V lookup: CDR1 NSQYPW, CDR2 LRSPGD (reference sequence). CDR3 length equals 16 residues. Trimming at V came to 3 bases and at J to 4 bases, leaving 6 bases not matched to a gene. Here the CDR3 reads CTCSARDRGRLTEVFF. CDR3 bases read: TGCACCTGCAGTGCCCGGGACAGGGGGCGCCTCACAGAAGTCTTC. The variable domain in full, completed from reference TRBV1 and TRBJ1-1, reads VTLLEQNPRWRLVPRGQAVNLRCILKNSQYPWMSWYQQDLQKQLQWLFTLRSPGDKEVKSLPGADYLATRVTDTELRLQVANMSQGRTLYCTCSARDRGRLTEVFFGKGTRLTVV.

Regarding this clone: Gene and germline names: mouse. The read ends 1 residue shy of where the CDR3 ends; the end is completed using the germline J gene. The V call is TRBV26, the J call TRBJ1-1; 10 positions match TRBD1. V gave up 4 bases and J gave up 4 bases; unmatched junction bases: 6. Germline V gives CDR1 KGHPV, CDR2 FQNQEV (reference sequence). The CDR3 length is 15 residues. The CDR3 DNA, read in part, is TGTGCCAGCAGTCCTCTGACAGGGGGCGGCACAGAAGTCTTC. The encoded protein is CASSPLTGGGTEVF. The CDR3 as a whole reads CASSPLTGGGTEVFF.

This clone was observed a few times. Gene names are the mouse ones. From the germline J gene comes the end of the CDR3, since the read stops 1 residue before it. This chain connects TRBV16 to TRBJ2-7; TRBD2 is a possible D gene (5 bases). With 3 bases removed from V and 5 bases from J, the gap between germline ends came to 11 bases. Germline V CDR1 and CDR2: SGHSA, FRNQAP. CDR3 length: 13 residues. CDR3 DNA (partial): TGTGCAAGCAGCTTGGTAGGCTGGGATGAACAGTAC. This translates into CASSLVGWDEQY. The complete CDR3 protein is CASSLVGWDEQYF.

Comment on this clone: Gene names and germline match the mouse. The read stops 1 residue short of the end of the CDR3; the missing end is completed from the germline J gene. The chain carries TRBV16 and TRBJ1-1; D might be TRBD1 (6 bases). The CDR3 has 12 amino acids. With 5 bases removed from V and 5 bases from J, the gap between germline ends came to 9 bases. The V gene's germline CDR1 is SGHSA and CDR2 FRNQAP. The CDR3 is CASSPTGTEVFF. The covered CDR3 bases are TGTGCAAGCAGCCCGACAGGAACAGAAGTCTTC. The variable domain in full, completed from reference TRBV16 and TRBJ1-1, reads NAGVIQTPRHKVTGKGQEATLWCEPISGHSAVFWYRQTIVQGLEFLTYFRNQAPIDDSGMPKERFSAQMPNQSHSTLKIQSTQPQDSAVYLCASSPTGTEVFFGKGTRLTVV.

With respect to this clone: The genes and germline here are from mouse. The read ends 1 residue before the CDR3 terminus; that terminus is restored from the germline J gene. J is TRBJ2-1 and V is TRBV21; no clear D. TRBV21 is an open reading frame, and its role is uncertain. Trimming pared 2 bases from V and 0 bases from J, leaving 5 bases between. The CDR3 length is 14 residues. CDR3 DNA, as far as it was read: TGTGCTAGCAGTCAAGGCAATAACTATGCTGAGCAGTTC. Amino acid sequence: CASSQGNNYAEQF. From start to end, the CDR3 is CASSQGNNYAEQFF.

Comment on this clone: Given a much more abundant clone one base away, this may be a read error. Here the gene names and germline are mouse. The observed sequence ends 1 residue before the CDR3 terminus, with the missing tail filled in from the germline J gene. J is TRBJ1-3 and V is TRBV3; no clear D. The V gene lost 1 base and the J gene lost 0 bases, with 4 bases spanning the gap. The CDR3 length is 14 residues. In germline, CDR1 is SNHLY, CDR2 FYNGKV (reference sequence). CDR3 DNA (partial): TGTGCCAGCAGCTTAGTCAATTCTGGAAATACGCTCTAT. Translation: CASSLVNSGNTLY. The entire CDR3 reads CASSLVNSGNTLYF.

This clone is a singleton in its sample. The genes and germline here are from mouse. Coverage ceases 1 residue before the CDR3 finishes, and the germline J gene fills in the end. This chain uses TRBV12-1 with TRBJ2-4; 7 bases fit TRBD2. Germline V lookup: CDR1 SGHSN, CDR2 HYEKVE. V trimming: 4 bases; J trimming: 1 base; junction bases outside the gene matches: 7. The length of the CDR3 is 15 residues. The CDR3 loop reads CASSPPGGRQNTLYF. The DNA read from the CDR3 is TGTGCCAGCTCCCCTCCTGGGGGTCGTCAAAACACCTTGTAC.

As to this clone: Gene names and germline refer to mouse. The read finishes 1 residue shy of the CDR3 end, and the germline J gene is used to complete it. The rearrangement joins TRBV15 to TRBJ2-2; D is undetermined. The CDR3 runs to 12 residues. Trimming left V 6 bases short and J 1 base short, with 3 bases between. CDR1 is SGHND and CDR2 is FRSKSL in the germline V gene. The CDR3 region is CASSINTGQLYF. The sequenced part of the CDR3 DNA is TGTGCCAGCAGCATAAACACCGGGCAGCTCTAC.

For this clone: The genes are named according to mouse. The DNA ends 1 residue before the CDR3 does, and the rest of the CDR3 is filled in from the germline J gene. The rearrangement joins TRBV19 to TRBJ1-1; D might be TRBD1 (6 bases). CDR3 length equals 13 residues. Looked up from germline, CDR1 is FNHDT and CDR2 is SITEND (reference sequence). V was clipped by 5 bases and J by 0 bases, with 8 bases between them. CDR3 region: CASRRTANTEVFF. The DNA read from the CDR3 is TGTGCCAGCAGAAGGACAGCAAACACAGAAGTCTTC. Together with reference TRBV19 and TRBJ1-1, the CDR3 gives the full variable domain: GGIITQTPKFLIGQEGQKLTLKCQQNFNHDTMYWYRQDSGKGLRLIYYSITENDLQKGDLSEGYDASREKKSSFSLTVTSAQKNEMAVFLCASRRTANTEVFFGKGTRLTVV.

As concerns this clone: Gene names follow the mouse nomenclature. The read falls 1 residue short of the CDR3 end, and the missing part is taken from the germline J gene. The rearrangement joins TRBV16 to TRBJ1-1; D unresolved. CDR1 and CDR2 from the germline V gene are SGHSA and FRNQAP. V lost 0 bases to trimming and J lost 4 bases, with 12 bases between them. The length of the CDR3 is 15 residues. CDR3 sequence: CASSLDRGSSTEVFF. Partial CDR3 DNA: TGTGCAAGCAGCTTAGATCGGGGATCGAGCACAGAAGTCTTC.

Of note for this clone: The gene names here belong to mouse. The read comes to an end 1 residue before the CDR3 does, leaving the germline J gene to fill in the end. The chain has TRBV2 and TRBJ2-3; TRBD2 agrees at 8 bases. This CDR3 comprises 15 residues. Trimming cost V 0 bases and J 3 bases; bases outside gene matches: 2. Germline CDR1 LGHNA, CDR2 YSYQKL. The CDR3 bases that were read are TGTGCCAGCAGCCAAGATGGGGGGGGCGCAGAAACGCTGTAT. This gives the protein CASSQDGGGAETLY. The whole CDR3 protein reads CASSQDGGGAETLYF.